Listed below are T cell receptor beta chains from one sample, sequenced in a study of identical twins. TCRdb re-analysed the 5' RACE reads in MiXCR, keeping a single row per CDR3 protein. This sample has 240,000 or so distinct CDR3 sequences, with roughly a tenth found just once. Sample: memory T cells sorted from blood. The receptors derive from a man aged 45-60 years in good health. The CDR3 runs from the conserved cysteine through the conserved F or W. D genes are given only for firm matches. Size is stated for part of the rows, as once, few or many counts, or as a class when the clone is expanded.

d_call	v_call	j_call	cdr3_length	clone_size	cdr3_nt	cdr3_aa
.	TRBV11-1	TRBJ2-1	15	few	TGTGCCAGCAGTTTGGACACCCATTTTCTCAATGAGCAGTTCTTC	CASSLDTHFLNEQFF
TRBD2	TRBV7-2	TRBJ2-1	17	.	TGTGCCAGCAGCTCCCCCGGAACACTAGCGGCTTACAATGAGCAGTTCTTC	CASSSPGTLAAYNEQFF
.	TRBV5-1	TRBJ2-1	14	many	TGCGCCAGCAGCTTACGGTGGGACACTAGTGAGCAGTTCTTC	CASSLRWDTSEQFF
.	TRBV7-8	TRBJ1-5	15	.	TGTGCCAGCAGCTTAGAGAGGGACTCGAGTCAGCCCCAGCATTTT	CASSLERDSSQPQHF
.	TRBV11-2	TRBJ2-1	13	many	TGTGCCAGCAGCTTATTGGCGGAGAATGAGCAGTTCTTC	CASSLLAENEQFF
.	TRBV20-1	TRBJ1-6	15	many	TGCAGTGCTAGAGTTCGGGAGGCCCTAGGCTCACCCCTCCACTTT	CSARVREALGSPLHF
.	TRBV7-2	TRBJ2-2	14	.	TGTGCCAGCAGCTTAGCGTTTACACAGGGGGAGCTGTTTTTT	CASSLAFTQGELFF
.	TRBV5-1	TRBJ2-5	15	.	TGCGCCAGCAGCTTGGTTGCAGGGCGCCAAGAGACCCAGTACTTC	CASSLVAGRQETQYF
.	TRBV6-1	TRBJ2-7	13	many	TGTGCCAGCAGCCCCTTTCCCTCCTACGAGCAGTACTTC	CASSPFPSYEQYF
.	TRBV7-2	TRBJ1-1	14	.	TGTGCCAGCAGTCTCCAGGGAGGGGCGACTGAAGCTTTCTTT	CASSLQGGATEAFF
.	TRBV11-2	TRBJ1-1	14	few	TGTGCCAGCAGCTTAGAAGGGATGGGCACTGAAGCTTTCTTT	CASSLEGMGTEAFF
.	TRBV6-2/TRBV6-3	TRBJ2-7	16	.	TGTGCCAGCACCGGGTCCTCCTCAGCGCGCTCCTACGAGCAGTACTTC	CASTGSSSARSYEQYF
TRBD1	TRBV2	TRBJ1-2	14	few	TGTGCCAGCAGTGAAGGGGGACAGGCCTATGGCTACACCTTC	CASSEGGQAYGYTF
.	TRBV4-1	TRBJ2-7	14	many	TGCGCCAGCAGCCAAGTTAGGGGCCACTACGAGCAGTACTTC	CASSQVRGHYEQYF
TRBD2	TRBV4-1	TRBJ2-5	17	.	TGCGCCAGCAGCCAAGGGAAGCGGGGGGCTTGGGGAGAGACCCAGTACTTC	CASSQGKRGAWGETQYF
TRBD1	TRBV27	TRBJ1-2	14	.	TGTGCCAGCAGTTTAAATGTGCAGGGACAGCCCTACACCTTC	CASSLNVQGQPYTF
TRBD1	TRBV7-9	TRBJ2-7	15	few	TGTGCCAGCAGCTTAGGGGCAGGGGGCCGCTACGAGCAGTACTTC	CASSLGAGGRYEQYF
.	TRBV5-1	TRBJ1-2	15	few	TGCGCCAGCAGCTTGCGTGACAGAGGTATCTATGGCTACACCTTC	CASSLRDRGIYGYTF
.	TRBV5-5	TRBJ2-7	14	many	TGTGCCAGCAGCTTTGAGGGGGGCCGGATCGAGCAGTACTTC	CASSFEGGRIEQYF
TRBD1	TRBV11-2	TRBJ2-7	15	few	TGTGCCAGCAGCTTTCAGCAGGGGGCTTCGATCGAGCAGTACTTC	CASSFQQGASIEQYF
.	TRBV6-2/TRBV6-3	TRBJ2-4	13	many	TGTGCCAGCAGACCTTCTTCCGGGAACATTCAGTACTTC	CASRPSSGNIQYF
.	TRBV7-9	TRBJ2-4	12	many	TGTGCCAGCAGCTTAGACCTAAACATTCAGTACTTC	CASSLDLNIQYF
.	TRBV4-3	TRBJ2-7	16	few	TGCGCCAGCAGCCAAGGGACGCCAGGGGAGACTTACGAGCAGTACTTC	CASSQGTPGETYEQYF
.	TRBV12-3/TRBV12-4	TRBJ2-1	12	few	TGTGCCAGCAGAGATGTCGGGGAGGAGCAGTTCTTC	CASRDVGEEQFF
.	TRBV20-1	TRBJ2-1	14	few	TGCAGTGCTAGAGCGGCTAAACTGGGCAATGAGCAGTTCTTC	CSARAAKLGNEQFF
TRBD2	TRBV19	TRBJ2-3	15	.	TGTGCCAGTAGTGATGCGGGAGGGCCTCGGGATACGCAGTATTTT	CASSDAGGPRDTQYF
.	TRBV4-3	TRBJ1-2	13	few	TGCGCCAGCAGCCAAGATCGCATTTATGGCTACACCTTC	CASSQDRIYGYTF
.	TRBV20-1	TRBJ1-6	13	few	TGCAGTGCTAGACCATCCGACAGATCACCCCTCCACTTT	CSARPSDRSPLHF
.	TRBV28	TRBJ1-6	15	many	TGTGCCAGCAGTTTCCCAGGGGACGGACATTCACCCCTCCACTTT	CASSFPGDGHSPLHF
.	TRBV20-1	TRBJ1-2	16	.	TGCAGTGCCAAAGGGACGCAACAGGTCGCGGAATATGGCTACACCTTC	CSAKGTQQVAEYGYTF
.	TRBV11-2	TRBJ2-7	15	.	TGTGCCAGCAGCTTAGGAAACGGGAATTCCTACGAGCAGTACTTC	CASSLGNGNSYEQYF
.	TRBV3-1	TRBJ1-3	16	many	TGTGCCAGCTCGGGCGGCAGTTCTATCTCTGGAAACACCATATATTTT	CASSGGSSISGNTIYF
.	TRBV7-8	TRBJ2-1	12	many	TGTGCCAGCAGCGTCGGTAGCGAAAAAAAGTTCTTC	CASSVGSEKKFF
TRBD1	TRBV7-9	TRBJ1-1	13	.	TGTGCCAGCAGTTTACAGGGGGCGGTTGAAGCTTTCTTT	CASSLQGAVEAFF
.	TRBV12-3/TRBV12-4	TRBJ2-2	16	few	TGTGCCAGCAGTTTTTCCAAAGGGGGGGGTGGCGGGGAGCTGTTTTTT	CASSFSKGGGGGELFF
TRBD1	TRBV7-2	TRBJ2-1	18	many	TGTGCCAGCAGCTTAGCGTACGGGACAGGGCTTTTTTTCAATGAGCAGTTCTTC	CASSLAYGTGLFFNEQFF
.	TRBV9	TRBJ2-7	14	many	TGTGCCAGCAGCGCCGACCTGGGATTGAGCGAGCAGTACTTC	CASSADLGLSEQYF
.	TRBV28	TRBJ2-7	12	few	TGTGCCAGCAGCCACACAAGCTCCGAGCAGTACTTC	CASSHTSSEQYF
TRBD2	TRBV10-3	TRBJ2-1	16	many	TGTGCCATCAGCTCCGGGACTAGCGGGGTTTACAATGAGCAGTTCTTC	CAISSGTSGVYNEQFF
.	TRBV29-1	TRBJ2-3	13	.	TGCAGCGTTTCGGGACCCAACACAGATACGCAGTATTTT	CSVSGPNTDTQYF
TRBD1	TRBV7-8	TRBJ1-2	14	few	TGTGCCAGCAGCTCAGGGGGGGGGGTTCGAGGCTACACCTTC	CASSSGGGVRGYTF
TRBD2	TRBV2	TRBJ2-3	16	.	TGTGCCAGCAATCCTTCGACTAGCGCCAGCACAGATACGCAGTATTTT	CASNPSTSASTDTQYF
.	TRBV14	TRBJ1-2	14	few	TGTGCCAGCAGCCAAGTGTCCACCACCGGGGGCTACACCTTC	CASSQVSTTGGYTF
TRBD2	TRBV5-6	TRBJ2-1	16	many	TGTGCCAGCAGCGCTCCCAGCGGGGGGTCCTCTATGGAGCAGTTCTTC	CASSAPSGGSSMEQFF
.	TRBV20-1	TRBJ1-1	15	many	TGCAGTGCTAGTATAGCAGGGGCACCAAGGACTGAAGCTTTCTTT	CSASIAGAPRTEAFF
TRBD2	TRBV3-1	TRBJ2-3	18	.	TGTGCCAGCAGCCCGACACCCGGACTAGCGGGCTTCACAGATACGCAGTATTTT	CASSPTPGLAGFTDTQYF
.	TRBV5-6	TRBJ2-5	14	many	TGTGCCACCAACCTGGGAGGCGGACAAGAGACCCAGTACTTC	CATNLGGGQETQYF